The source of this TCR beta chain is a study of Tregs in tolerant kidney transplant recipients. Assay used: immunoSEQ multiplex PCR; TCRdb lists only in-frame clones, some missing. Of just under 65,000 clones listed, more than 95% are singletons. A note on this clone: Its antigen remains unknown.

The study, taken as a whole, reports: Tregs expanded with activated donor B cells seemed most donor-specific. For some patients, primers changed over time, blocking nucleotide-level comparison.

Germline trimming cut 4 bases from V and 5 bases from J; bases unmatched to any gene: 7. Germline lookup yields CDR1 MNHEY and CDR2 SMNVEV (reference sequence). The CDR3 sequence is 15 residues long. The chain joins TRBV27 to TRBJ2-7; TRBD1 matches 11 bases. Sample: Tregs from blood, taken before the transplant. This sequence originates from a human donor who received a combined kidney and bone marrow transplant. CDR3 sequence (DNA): TGTGCCAGCAGTTGGGACAGGGGGAGAAGGAACGAGCAGTACTTC. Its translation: CASSWDRGRRNEQYF.